Listed below are T cell receptor beta chains from one sample, sequenced in a study of blood T cell repertoires in COVID-19. Only in-frame clones appear in the TCRdb table, and some are missing; sequencing was by immunoSEQ multiplex PCR. The data show about 91,000 clones, 76% seen once. Sequencing used peripheral blood. The source of these receptors is a man aged 70 or older with acute or convalescent COVID-19. Each CDR3 is given with its conserved first and last residue. A D gene is named only where the DNA matches it firmly. Not all rows give a size; the values are once, few, many and, for expanded clones, a class.

CASSLGRGIDTQYF	TGTGCCAGCAGCTTAGGGAGGGGGATAGATACGCAGTATTTT	TRBV13	NA	NA	TRBJ2-3
CASSFFGRLEETQYF	TGTGCCAGCAGCTTTTTTGGGCGACTAGAAGAGACCCAGTACTTC	TRBV5-5	NA	NA	TRBJ2-5
CASSSGGGVTEAFF	TGTGCCAGTAGTTCAGGCGGGGGTGTCACTGAAGCTTTCTTT	TRBV19	NA	NA	TRBJ1-1
CASSFTGPKTEAFF	TGTGCCAGCAGTTTCACAGGACCGAAGACTGAAGCTTTCTTT	TRBV6-5	NA	few	TRBJ1-1
CASSAGLQETQYF	TGTGCCAGCAGCGCCGGGTTACAAGAGACCCAGTACTTC	TRBV9	NA	NA	TRBJ2-5
CASSLSSGMNTEAFF	TGTGCCAGCAGTTTATCGTCGGGTATGAACACTGAAGCTTTCTTT	TRBV28	NA	NA	TRBJ1-1
CASSIVPWSAGRELFF	TGTGCCAGTAGTATAGTGCCGTGGTCTGCGGGGCGGGAGCTGTTTTTT	TRBV19	NA	NA	TRBJ2-2
CASSLLGPGTGQPQHF	TGTGCCAGCAGCTTACTGGGTCCGGGAACGGGACAGCCCCAGCATTTT	TRBV7-3	NA	NA	TRBJ1-5
CASSFLGNRQETQYF	TGCGCCAGCAGCTTTCTCGGGAACCGCCAAGAGACCCAGTACTTC	TRBV5-1	NA	few	TRBJ2-5
CSVESGYDTQYF	TGCAGCGTTGAAAGCGGTTACGATACGCAGTATTTT	TRBV29-1	NA	NA	TRBJ2-3
CASSALTGVLSGNTIYF	TGTGCCAGCAGTGCCTTGACAGGGGTTCTCTCTGGAAACACCATATATTTT	TRBV28	TRBD1	medium-sized	TRBJ1-3
CASSEDGLEGSQETQYF	TGTGCCAGCAGTGAGGACGGACTGGAGGGGAGCCAAGAGACCCAGTACTTC	TRBV6-1	NA	NA	TRBJ2-5
CASSQGQGDHYGYTF	TGCGCCAGCAGCCAGGGACAGGGGGATCACTATGGCTACACCTTC	TRBV5-1	TRBD1	NA	TRBJ1-2
CASTGTGREKLFF	TGTGCCAGCACGGGGACAGGACGTGAAAAACTGTTTTTT	TRBV6-1	TRBD1	NA	TRBJ1-4
CATSDIQGDTQYF	TGTGCCACCAGTGATATTCAGGGAGATACGCAGTATTTT	TRBV24-1	NA	NA	TRBJ2-3
CASSLASQGNQPQHF	TGTGCCAGCAGCTTAGCAAGTCAGGGAAATCAGCCCCAGCATTTT	TRBV7-9	NA	NA	TRBJ1-5
CASSSVGEVAYGYTF	TGTGCCAGCAGCTCCGTTGGGGAGGTGGCCTATGGCTACACCTTC	TRBV5-5	NA	NA	TRBJ1-2
CASSPSGGASDTQYF	TGTGCCAGCAGTCCTAGCGGGGGGGCGTCAGATACGCAGTATTTT	TRBV5-4	TRBD2	NA	TRBJ2-3
CASSGRTGLIDTGELFF	TGTGCCAGCAGTGGCCGGACAGGGTTGATAGACACCGGGGAGCTGTTTTTT	TRBV2	TRBD1	once	TRBJ2-2
CASSFGLAGATDTQYF	TGTGCCAGCAGCTTTGGACTAGCGGGGGCGACAGATACGCAGTATTTT	TRBV5-8	TRBD2	NA	TRBJ2-3
CASRDTGGGGYTF	TGTGCCAGCAGAGATACAGGGGGCGGTGGCTACACCTTC	TRBV28	TRBD1	NA	TRBJ1-2
CASGEDDSGNTIYF	TGCGCCAGCGGGGAGGACGACTCTGGAAACACCATATATTTT	TRBV10-2	NA	NA	TRBJ1-3
CASSVGAEYGYTF	TGTGCCAGCAGCGTAGGGGCAGAGTATGGCTACACCTTC	TRBV9	NA	NA	TRBJ1-2
CASSLGQGATAGELFF	TGCGCCAGCAGCTTGGGCCAGGGGGCGACGGCCGGGGAGCTGTTTTTT	TRBV5-1	TRBD1	NA	TRBJ2-2
CASGLGQPNGQETQYF	TGTGCTAGTGGTTTGGGACAGCCGAACGGGCAAGAGACCCAGTACTTC	TRBV12-5	NA	few	TRBJ2-5
CASINPDGYTF	TGTGCCAGCATAAATCCAGATGGCTACACCTTC	TRBV7-6	NA	NA	TRBJ1-2
CASSLRTGTGGSNSPLHF	TGTGCCAGCAGTTTACGCACCGGGACAGGGGGCAGTAATTCACCCCTCCACTTT	TRBV28	TRBD1	NA	TRBJ1-6
CASRISQGANTEAFF	TGTGCCAGCAGAATATCTCAGGGGGCGAACACTGAAGCTTTCTTT	TRBV2	TRBD1	NA	TRBJ1-1
CASSMEGLAEDTGELFF	TGTGCCAGTAGTATGGAGGGACTAGCGGAAGACACCGGGGAGCTGTTTTTT	TRBV19	TRBD2	NA	TRBJ2-2
CAWSHGQGQDTQYF	TGTGCCTGGAGTCATGGACAGGGGCAAGATACGCAGTATTTT	TRBV30	TRBD1	NA	TRBJ2-3
CASSPTNWGNQPQHF	TGTGCCAGCAGCCCGACAAACTGGGGCAATCAGCCCCAGCATTTT	TRBV21-1	NA	NA	TRBJ1-5
CASSGVLAGGDEQFF	TGTGCCAGCAGTGGAGTACTAGCGGGCGGGGATGAGCAGTTCTTC	TRBV2	TRBD2	NA	TRBJ2-1
CASSYSGQSNSPLHF	TGTGCCAGCAGTTACTCGGGGCAGTCTAATTCACCCCTCCACTTT	TRBV6-2/TRBV6-3	NA	NA	TRBJ1-6
CASSATRWETQYF	TGTGCCAGCAGCGCGACTCGGTGGGAGACCCAGTACTTC	TRBV9	NA	once	TRBJ2-5
CASSPLGGMNTEAFF	TGTGCCAGCAGCCCCCTCGGGGGAATGAACACTGAAGCTTTCTTT	TRBV7-9	NA	NA	TRBJ1-1
CASSPGVGFGADTQYF	TGTGCCAGCAGCCCAGGGGTAGGTTTCGGCGCAGATACGCAGTATTTT	TRBV5-5	NA	NA	TRBJ2-3
CATSRPHGANVLTF	TGTGCCACCAGCAGACCCCATGGGGCCAACGTCCTGACTTTC	TRBV15	NA	NA	TRBJ2-6
CSVAGGIQETQYF	TGCAGCGTTGCGGGGGGGATCCAAGAGACCCAGTACTTC	TRBV29-1	TRBD2	few	TRBJ2-5
CASSPGQGLTYGYTF	TGTGCCAGCAGCCCCGGACAGGGATTAACCTATGGCTACACCTTC	TRBV7-3	TRBD1	NA	TRBJ1-2